Here is one T cell receptor beta chain with its context. What it recognizes is unknown. This sample stems from a study of OX40 agonist ivuxolimab in advanced cancers. Study details: Ivuxolimab, an antibody that agonizes OX40 (CD134), was administered to the patients. Two cutaneous melanoma patients and one hepatocellular carcinoma patient, three in all, had partial responses. Study conclusions and caveats: The average count of expanded clones was higher among CD8+ T cells than among CD4+.

Germline CDR1 is MNHNS and CDR2 is SASEGT. The CDR3 covers 14 residues. V gave up 1 base and J gave up 4 bases, with 10 bases separating them. Profiling relied on immunoSEQ multiplex PCR, and the TCRdb table lists in-frame clones only, not all of them. The table lists 84,000 or so clones, around nine tenths of them singletons. This clonotype was obtained from an adult with an advanced solid tumor such as melanoma, head and neck, liver or kidney cancer. The material was CD4+ or CD8+ T cells sorted from blood, obtained in a trial of the OX40 agonist ivuxolimab. The chain has TRBV6-1 and TRBJ1-2; D is ambiguous. The chain's CDR3 is CASSEGGLSYGYTF. The CDR3 nucleotides read TGTGCCAGCAGTGAAGGAGGACTCTCCTATGGCTACACCTTC.